This T cell receptor beta chain was captured by sequencing in a study of T cells after yellow fever vaccination. The V gene end was trimmed by 4 bases and the J gene end by 1 base; junction bases not matched to a gene: 12. Per the germline V gene, CDR1 is LGHNA and CDR2 is YSLEER. CDR3 length: 17 amino acids. TCR cDNA was made by 5'RACE template switching, adding a universal primer site and UMIs. TCRdb processed the 5' RACE reads anew with MiXCR; each CDR3 protein has one entry. This sample has under 350,000 distinct CDR3 sequences, with about 4% found just once. The sample in question was PBMCs, obtained 5 days after the yellow fever booster vaccination. This clonotype was obtained from a man aged 18-30 years who received the YFV17D yellow fever vaccine. The chain links TRBV4-3 to TRBJ1-2, with TRBD1 identical over 7 bases. CDR3 sequence reads: CASSRYQGDSINYGYTF. The CDR3 nucleotides are TGCGCCAGCAGCCGGTACCAGGGGGACAGCATTAACTATGGCTACACCTTC.